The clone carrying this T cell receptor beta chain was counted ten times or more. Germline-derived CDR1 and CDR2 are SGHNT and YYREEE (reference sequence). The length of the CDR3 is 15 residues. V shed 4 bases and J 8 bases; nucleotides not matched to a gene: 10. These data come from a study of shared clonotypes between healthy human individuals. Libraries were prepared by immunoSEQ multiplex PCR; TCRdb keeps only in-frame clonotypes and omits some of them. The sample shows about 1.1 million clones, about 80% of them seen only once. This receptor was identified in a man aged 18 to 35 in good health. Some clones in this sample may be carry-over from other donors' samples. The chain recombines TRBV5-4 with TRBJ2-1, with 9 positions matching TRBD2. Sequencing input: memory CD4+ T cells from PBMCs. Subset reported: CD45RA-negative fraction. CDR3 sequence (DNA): TGTGCCAGCAGCAGGGGACTAGCCACCGACGATGAGCAGTTCTTC. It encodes CASSRGLATDDEQFF.